What follows describes a single T cell receptor beta chain. Per the authors' pipeline: Estimation of nucleated cell counts relied on the amplification of reference gene primers. Assay used: immunoSEQ multiplex PCR; TCRdb lists only in-frame clones, some missing. The V and J calls and clone size come from that table; D and trimming were worked out from the DNA. The sample includes fewer than 200,000 clones, approximately 85% of them seen just once. The data stem from a study of blood T cell repertoires in COVID-19. About the study: Both acute and convalescent COVID-19 samples were obtained from the United States, Italy and Spain. T cells, B-cell-depleted T cells, or PBMCs provided the cDNA or gDNA that served as material.

CDR3 size: 15 residues. CDR1 SNHLY and CDR2 FYNNEI come from the germline V gene. Trimming pared 7 bases from V and 9 bases from J, leaving 19 bases between. The chain carries TRBV2 and TRBJ1-6, with a weak D call TRBD1 (6 bases). The sample was peripheral blood. This sequence originates from a woman aged 80 or over with acute or convalescent COVID-19. CDR3 sequence: CASKPGPGDASPLHF. The CDR3 DNA reads TGTGCCAGCAAACCGGGGCCAGGGGATGCTTCACCCCTCCACTTT.